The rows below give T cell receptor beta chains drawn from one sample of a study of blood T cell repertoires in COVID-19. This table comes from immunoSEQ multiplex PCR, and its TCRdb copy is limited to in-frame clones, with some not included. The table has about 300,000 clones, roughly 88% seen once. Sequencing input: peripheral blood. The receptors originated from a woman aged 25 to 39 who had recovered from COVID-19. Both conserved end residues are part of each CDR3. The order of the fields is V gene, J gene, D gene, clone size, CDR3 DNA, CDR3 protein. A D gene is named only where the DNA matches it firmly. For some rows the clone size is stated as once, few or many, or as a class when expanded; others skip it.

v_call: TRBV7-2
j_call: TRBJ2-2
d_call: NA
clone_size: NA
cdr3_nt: TGTGCCAGCAGCCCTCAGGGGTCGCGTAACACCGGGGAGCTGTTTTTT
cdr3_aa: CASSPQGSRNTGELFF

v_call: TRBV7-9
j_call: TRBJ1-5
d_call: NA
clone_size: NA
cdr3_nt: TGTGCCAGCAGCTTAGGACCGGGGGGTAGGCAGCCCCAGCATTTT
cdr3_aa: CASSLGPGGRQPQHF

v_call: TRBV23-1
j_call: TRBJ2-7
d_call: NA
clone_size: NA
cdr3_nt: TGCGCCAGCAGTCCGGTCTCCTACGAGCAGTACTTC
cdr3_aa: CASSPVSYEQYF

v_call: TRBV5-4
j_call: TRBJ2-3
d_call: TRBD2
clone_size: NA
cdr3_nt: TGTGCCAGCAGCATCGGACTAGCGGGGTCTGATACGCAGTATTTT
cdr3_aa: CASSIGLAGSDTQYF

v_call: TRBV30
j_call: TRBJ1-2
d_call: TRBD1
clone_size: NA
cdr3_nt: TGTGCCTGGAGTGCCGATCCCGGGACAGGGCAGAACTATGGCTACACCTTC
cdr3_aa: CAWSADPGTGQNYGYTF

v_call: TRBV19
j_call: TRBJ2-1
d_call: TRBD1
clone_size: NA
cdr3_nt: TGTGCCAGTAACACACAGGGGACAGTGATTGTCGATGAGCAGTTCTTC
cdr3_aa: CASNTQGTVIVDEQFF

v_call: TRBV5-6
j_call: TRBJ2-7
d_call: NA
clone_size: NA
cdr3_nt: TGTGCCAGCAGCCCAAACCCGACAGGCGTATCCTACGAGCAGTACTTC
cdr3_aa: CASSPNPTGVSYEQYF

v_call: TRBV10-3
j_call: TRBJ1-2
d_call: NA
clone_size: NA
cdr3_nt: TGTGCCATCAGTTCCTCAGGGGACCTATATGGCTACACCTTC
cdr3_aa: CAISSSGDLYGYTF

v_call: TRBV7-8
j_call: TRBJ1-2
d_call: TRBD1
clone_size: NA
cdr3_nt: TGTGCCAGCACGGACAGGGGGCTTGGTTATGGCTACACCTTC
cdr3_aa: CASTDRGLGYGYTF

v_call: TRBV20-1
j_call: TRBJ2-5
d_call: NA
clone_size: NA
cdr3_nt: TGCAGTGCTAGTGTTCAGGGGCGCGACCAAGAGACCCAGTACTTC
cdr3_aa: CSASVQGRDQETQYF

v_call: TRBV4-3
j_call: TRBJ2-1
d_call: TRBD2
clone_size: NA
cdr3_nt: TGCGCCAGCAGCCAAGGACTAGCTAATGAGCAGTTCTTC
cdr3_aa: CASSQGLANEQFF

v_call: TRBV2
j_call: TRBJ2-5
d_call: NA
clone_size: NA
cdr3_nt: TGTGCCAGTTCAACAGGGCCGGTGCAGACCCAGTACTTC
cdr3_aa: CASSTGPVQTQYF

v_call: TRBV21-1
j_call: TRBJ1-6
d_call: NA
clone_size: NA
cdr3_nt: TGTGCCAGCAGCAAAGTGGTGCAAATTAGCTCCTATAATTCACCCCTCCACTTT
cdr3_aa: CASSKVVQISSYNSPLHF

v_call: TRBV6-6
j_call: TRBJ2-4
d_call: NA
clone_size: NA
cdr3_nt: TGTGCCAGCAACGCAGGGCAGCTAGCCAAAAACATTCAGTACTTC
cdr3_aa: CASNAGQLAKNIQYF

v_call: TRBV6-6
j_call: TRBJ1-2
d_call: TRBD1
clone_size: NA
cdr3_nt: TGTGCCAGCAAAACACAGGGGGCAGGGGGCTACACCTTC
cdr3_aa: CASKTQGAGGYTF

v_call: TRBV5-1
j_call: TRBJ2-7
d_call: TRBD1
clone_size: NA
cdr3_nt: TGCGCCAGCAGCTTGAACAGGGGGCCCTACGAGCAGTACTTC
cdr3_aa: CASSLNRGPYEQYF

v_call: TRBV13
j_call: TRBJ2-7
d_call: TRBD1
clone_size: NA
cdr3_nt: TGTGCCAGCAGGGAGACAGGGGCCAGCTCCTACGAGCAGTACTTC
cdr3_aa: CASRETGASSYEQYF

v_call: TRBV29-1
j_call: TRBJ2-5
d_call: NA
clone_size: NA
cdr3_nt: TGCAGCGTTGAGTCAGGGTACGCTACACAAGAGACCCAGTACTTC
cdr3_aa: CSVESGYATQETQYF

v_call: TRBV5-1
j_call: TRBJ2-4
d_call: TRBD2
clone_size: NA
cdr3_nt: TGCGCCAGCAGCACGGGACTAGCGGGGGACGGGGTGGCCAAAAACATTCAGTACTTC
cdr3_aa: CASSTGLAGDGVAKNIQYF

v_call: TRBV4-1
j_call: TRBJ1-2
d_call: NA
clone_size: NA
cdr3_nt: TGCGCCAGCAGCCAAGAAGCGGTGGACTATGGCTACACCTTC
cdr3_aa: CASSQEAVDYGYTF

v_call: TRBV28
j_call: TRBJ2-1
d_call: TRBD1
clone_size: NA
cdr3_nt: TGTGCCAGCAGAGCGGACAGGATGAGCTCCTACAATGAGCAGTTCTTC
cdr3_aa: CASRADRMSSYNEQFF

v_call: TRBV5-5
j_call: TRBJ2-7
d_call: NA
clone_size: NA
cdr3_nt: TGTGCCAGCAGCTTAAGAGGGACTGGGGGCTACGAGCAGTACTTC
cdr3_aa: CASSLRGTGGYEQYF

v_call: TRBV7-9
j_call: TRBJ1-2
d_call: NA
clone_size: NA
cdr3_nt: TGTGCCAGCAGCTTAGTTGGGACATCGTATGGCTACACCTTC
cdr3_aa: CASSLVGTSYGYTF

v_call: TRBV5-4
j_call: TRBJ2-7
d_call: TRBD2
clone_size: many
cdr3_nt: TGTGCCAGCAGTCCCTACGGGGGGTCGAGCTCCTACGAGCAGTACTTC
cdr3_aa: CASSPYGGSSSYEQYF

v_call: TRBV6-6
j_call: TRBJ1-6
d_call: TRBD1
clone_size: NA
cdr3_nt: TGTGCCAGCAGTCACGAGGGACAGGGAAACTATAATTCACCCCTCCACTTT
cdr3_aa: CASSHEGQGNYNSPLHF

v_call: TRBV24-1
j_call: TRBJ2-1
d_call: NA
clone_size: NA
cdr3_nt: TGTGCCACCAGTGCCGCGGGCTACAATGAGCAGTTCTTC
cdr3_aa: CATSAAGYNEQFF

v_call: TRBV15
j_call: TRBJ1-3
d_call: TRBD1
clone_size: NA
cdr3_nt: TGTGCCACCAGCAGGGGACAGGCCCTCGATATCACCATATATTTT
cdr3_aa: CATSRGQALDITIYF

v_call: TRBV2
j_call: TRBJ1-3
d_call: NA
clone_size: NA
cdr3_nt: TGTGCCAGCAGTGGGGGGGTTTCTGGAAACACCATATATTTT
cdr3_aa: CASSGGVSGNTIYF

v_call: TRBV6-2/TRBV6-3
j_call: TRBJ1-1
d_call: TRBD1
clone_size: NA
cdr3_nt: TGTGCCAGCAGTTACTCGACAGGGTATGGAGACACTGAAGCTTTCTTT
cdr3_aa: CASSYSTGYGDTEAFF

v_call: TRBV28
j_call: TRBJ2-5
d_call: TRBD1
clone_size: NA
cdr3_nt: TGTGCCAGCGGGACAGCCCAAGAGACCCAGTACTTC
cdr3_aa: CASGTAQETQYF

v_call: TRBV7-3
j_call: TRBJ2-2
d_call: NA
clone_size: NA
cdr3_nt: TGTGCCAGCACCTGGAGGGGAAACGGGGAGCTGTTTTTT
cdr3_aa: CASTWRGNGELFF

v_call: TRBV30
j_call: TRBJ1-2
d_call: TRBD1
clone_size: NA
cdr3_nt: TGTGCCTGGAGCCGATCCAGGGGGCTTGGCTATGGCTACACCTTC
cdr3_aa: CAWSRSRGLGYGYTF

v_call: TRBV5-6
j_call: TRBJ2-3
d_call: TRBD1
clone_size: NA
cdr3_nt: TGTGCCAGCAGCTGGGCCGGACAGGGCTGGAAAGGACAGTATTTT
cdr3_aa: CASSWAGQGWKGQYF

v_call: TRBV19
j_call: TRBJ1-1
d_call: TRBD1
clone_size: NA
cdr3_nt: TGTGCCAGTAGTATGGACAGGCGAGGCACTGAAGCTTTCTTT
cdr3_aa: CASSMDRRGTEAFF

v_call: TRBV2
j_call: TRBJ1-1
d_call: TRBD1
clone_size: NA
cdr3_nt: TGTGCCAGCAGTCGGACAGGGGGGGAGAGTGAAGCTTTCTTT
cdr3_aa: CASSRTGGESEAFF

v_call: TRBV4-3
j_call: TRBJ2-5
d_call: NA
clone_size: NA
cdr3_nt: TGCGCCAGCAGCCAAGATCGCACTACGGGACTTCGGGCCCAGTACTTC
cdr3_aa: CASSQDRTTGLRAQYF

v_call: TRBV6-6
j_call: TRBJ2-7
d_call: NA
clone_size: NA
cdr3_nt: TGTGCCAGCAGTTACTCTCCAGCCTACGAGCAGTACTTC
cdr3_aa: CASSYSPAYEQYF

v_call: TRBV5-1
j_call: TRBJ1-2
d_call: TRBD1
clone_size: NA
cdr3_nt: TGCGCCAGCAGCACGACAGGGGACTATGGCTACACCTTC
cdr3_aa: CASSTTGDYGYTF

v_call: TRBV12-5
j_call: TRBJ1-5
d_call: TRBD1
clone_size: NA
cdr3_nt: TGTGCTAGTGCCGGGACAGGCAATCAGCCCCAGCATTTT
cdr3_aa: CASAGTGNQPQHF

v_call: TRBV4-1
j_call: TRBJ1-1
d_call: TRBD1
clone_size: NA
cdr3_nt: TGCGCCAGCAGCCCCCCGGGACAGGGGGCACCTATTGAAGCTTTCTTT
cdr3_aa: CASSPPGQGAPIEAFF

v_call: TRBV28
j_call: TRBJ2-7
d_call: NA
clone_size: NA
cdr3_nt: TGTGCCAGCAGGGCGGGACAGTTGTACGAGCAGTACTTC
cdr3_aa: CASRAGQLYEQYF

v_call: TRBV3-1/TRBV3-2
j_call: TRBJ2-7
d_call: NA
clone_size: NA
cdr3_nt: TGTGCCAGCAGCCAAGACGAGTATACCTACGAGCAGTACTTC
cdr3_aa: CASSQDEYTYEQYF

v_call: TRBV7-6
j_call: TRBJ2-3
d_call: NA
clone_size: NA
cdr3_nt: TGTGCCAGCAGAAAAGGGGCCTACCTCAGCACAGATACGCAGTATTTT
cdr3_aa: CASRKGAYLSTDTQYF

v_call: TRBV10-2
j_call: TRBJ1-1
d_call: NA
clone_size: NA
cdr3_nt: TGCGCACAGGGTCCGGGTTCCGGCACTGAAGCTTTCTTT
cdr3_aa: CAQGPGSGTEAFF

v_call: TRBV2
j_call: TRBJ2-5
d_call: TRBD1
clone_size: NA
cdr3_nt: TGTGCCAGCAGCCCCGGGACAGGCCAAGAGACCCAGTACTTC
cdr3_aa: CASSPGTGQETQYF